This TCR beta chain was profiled in a study of response to subunit inactivated influenza vaccine. TCRdb re-called the RT-PCR reads with MiXCR, one entry per CDR3 protein. The table lists approximately 500,000 distinct CDR3 sequences, about an eighth of them singletons. This clonotype was observed many times. From germline, CDR1 is MNHEY and CDR2 SVGAGI. This CDR3 is 12 amino acids long. V was clipped by 6 bases and J by 8 bases, with 13 bases between them. The chain employs TRBV6-5 and TRBJ1-2, with D perhaps matching TRBD1 (5 bases). The sequence came from a man in his fifties or sixties who received an inactivated influenza vaccine. Sequenced here: PBMCs from blood, sampled about 40 days after vaccination. The CDR3, as DNA: TGTGCCAGCAGAACAGTCGGGGCCGGCTACACCTTC. Translated, it gives CASRTVGAGYTF.